The rows below give T cell receptor beta chains drawn from one sample of a study of glioma-infiltrating T cells after dendritic cell vaccination. Generated by immunoSEQ multiplex PCR, the TCRdb table keeps only in-frame clones and is missing some. There are 85,000 to 100,000 clones in the sample; roughly 85% occur only once, and roughly 8.4% lies in the top ten. Source: blood, taken after dendritic cell vaccination. The receptors were gathered from a human donor with glioblastoma. CDR3s include the opening cysteine and the closing phenylalanine or tryptophan. D genes are given only for firm matches. The size of a clone is reported for some rows only, either as once, few or many, or as a class for expanded clones.

TRBD2 | few | TRBJ2-7 | TRBV6-5 | TGTGCCAGCAGTTACGGCGGGGGAGGCTCCTACGAGCAGTACTTC | CASSYGGGGSYEQYF
NA | NA | TRBJ2-5 | TRBV4-1 | TGCGCCAGCAGCCAAAGTTCTGGACAGAGACAAGAGACCCAGTACTTC | CASSQSSGQRQETQYF
NA | NA | TRBJ1-1 | TRBV5-6 | TGTGCCAGCAGCTCTTATGACAGGAACACTGAAGCTTTCTTT | CASSSYDRNTEAFF
TRBD2 | NA | TRBJ2-2 | TRBV19 | TGTGCCAGTAGTGTAACTAGCGGGGGGAAGAACACCGGGGAGCTGTTTTTT | CASSVTSGGKNTGELFF
TRBD1 | NA | TRBJ2-7 | TRBV28 | TGTGCCAGCAGTACTGGACAGGGAACCTACGAGCAGTACTTC | CASSTGQGTYEQYF
NA | few | TRBJ2-5 | TRBV6-5 | TGTGCCAGCAGTTCCCCCTTCGGGATAGAGACCCAGTACTTC | CASSSPFGIETQYF
NA | NA | TRBJ1-2 | TRBV6-5 | TGTGCCAGCAGTGAATTGTCAGAGCCGGGAGGCTACACCTTC | CASSELSEPGGYTF
NA | NA | TRBJ2-5 | TRBV19 | TGTGCCAGTAGTCTGGTAGCGTCTTACAAAGAGACCCAGTACTTC | CASSLVASYKETQYF
NA | NA | TRBJ1-6 | TRBV7-9 | TGTGCCAGCAGCTTGGGCCTTTGGGATTCACCCCTCCACTTT | CASSLGLWDSPLHF
NA | NA | TRBJ2-4 | TRBV11-2 | TGTGCCAGCAGCTTATCTGAGTTTGGAAACATTCAGTACTTC | CASSLSEFGNIQYF
NA | NA | TRBJ1-3 | TRBV9 | TGTGCCAGCAGCGTAGGCGTCCTCGCTGGAAACACCATATATTTT | CASSVGVLAGNTIYF
NA | NA | TRBJ1-2 | TRBV29-1 | TGCAGCGTTGCTCCCCTTGCGGACAGTTTCAACGGCTACACCTTC | CSVAPLADSFNGYTF
TRBD2 | NA | TRBJ2-7 | TRBV4-2 | TGTGCCAGCAGCCAACCTAGCGGGAGGCCGCCCTACGAGCAGTACTTC | CASSQPSGRPPYEQYF
TRBD2 | NA | TRBJ2-1 | TRBV9 | TGTGCCAGCAGCCCACCAGGACTAGCAGGTTACAATGAGCAGTTCTTC | CASSPPGLAGYNEQFF
NA | NA | TRBJ2-2 | TRBV7-6 | TGTGCCAGCAGCCAGATCGAGGGCGGAGACACCGGGGAGCTGTTTTTT | CASSQIEGGDTGELFF
TRBD1 | NA | TRBJ2-7 | TRBV19 | TGTGCCAGTAGTGTCGACAATTCCGGGACAGGGGGCTACGAGCAGTACTTC | CASSVDNSGTGGYEQYF
TRBD2 | NA | TRBJ2-1 | TRBV6-5 | TGTGCCAGCAGCCACCCGCTAGCGGGCTACAATGAGCAGTTCTTC | CASSHPLAGYNEQFF
TRBD1 | NA | TRBJ1-2 | TRBV28 | TGTGCCAGCAGCCTGGACAGGGTTAACTATGGCTACACCTTC | CASSLDRVNYGYTF
TRBD1 | NA | TRBJ1-2 | TRBV4-1 | TGCGCCAGCAGCCAAGACGGGGGACAGGGGATGGTCTATAGCTACACCTTC | CASSQDGGQGMVYSYTF
NA | NA | TRBJ2-2 | TRBV7-3 | TGTGCCAGCAGCTTTCTTCAAGGGGGGGTATTCGGGGAGCTGTTTTTT | CASSFLQGGVFGELFF
NA | NA | TRBJ1-5 | TRBV28 | TGTGCCAGCAGGTACTCTAGCAATCAGCCCCAGCATTTT | CASRYSSNQPQHF
TRBD1 | NA | TRBJ1-2 | TRBV30 | TGTGCCTGGAGTCTACCCGACAGGGATAACTATGGCTACACCTTC | CAWSLPDRDNYGYTF
TRBD1 | NA | TRBJ1-5 | TRBV28 | TGTGCCAGCAGTCCACCACAGGGGAAGGGTGAGCCCCAGCATTTT | CASSPPQGKGEPQHF
TRBD2 | NA | TRBJ2-7 | TRBV2 | TGTGCCAGCAGGGCGGGAGGAACCTACGAGCAGTACTTC | CASRAGGTYEQYF
NA | NA | TRBJ1-1 | TRBV18 | TGTGCCAGCTCATCGGTAGCTCGGGACACTGAAGCTTTCTTT | CASSSVARDTEAFF
TRBD2 | NA | TRBJ2-5 | TRBV7-2 | TGTGCCAGCAGCTTCATACTAGCGGGGGTGGAGACCCAGTACTTC | CASSFILAGVETQYF
NA | NA | TRBJ2-7 | TRBV28 | TGTGCCAGCAGTTCGGACACCCTATCCTACGAGCAGTACTTC | CASSSDTLSYEQYF
NA | NA | TRBJ2-2 | TRBV27 | TGTGCCAGCAGTTTCCTAGTCCCCGGGGAGCTGTTTTTT | CASSFLVPGELFF
NA | NA | TRBJ2-1 | TRBV4-1 | TGCGCCAGCAGCCAGGGGGGGCTTTACAATGAGCAGTTCTTC | CASSQGGLYNEQFF
TRBD2 | few | TRBJ2-7 | TRBV6-4 | TGTGCCAGCGGGACTAATACCTACGAGCAGTACTTC | CASGTNTYEQYF
TRBD2 | NA | TRBJ2-3 | TRBV27 | TGTGCCAGCATTAGCCTCGGGCTAGCGGGAGGACCGGGCACAGATACGCAGTATTTT | CASISLGLAGGPGTDTQYF
TRBD1 | NA | TRBJ1-2 | TRBV5-4 | TGTGCCAGCAGCGCCCAGGGGGTGGGGGCCCTCTATGGCTACACCTTC | CASSAQGVGALYGYTF
TRBD1 | NA | TRBJ1-6 | TRBV11-2 | TGTGCCAGCAGCTACAGGGGTAATAATTCACCCCTCCACTTT | CASSYRGNNSPLHF
NA | NA | TRBJ2-3 | TRBV7-9 | TGTGCCAGCAGCCCGTCCACAGATACGCAGTATTTT | CASSPSTDTQYF
TRBD2 | NA | TRBJ2-1 | TRBV7-8 | TGTGCCAGCAGCTTTCTAGCGGGGGGGGATGAGCAGTTCTTC | CASSFLAGGDEQFF
TRBD1 | NA | TRBJ1-1 | TRBV28 | TGTGCCAGCAGTCCTTCAGCAGGGGGTAGGAACACTGAAGCTTTCTTT | CASSPSAGGRNTEAFF
NA | NA | TRBJ2-6 | TRBV12-2 | TGTGCAAGTCGCTTAGGTAGTGTGGGCTCCCACTCTGGGGCCAACGTCCTGACTTTC | CASRLGSVGSHSGANVLTF
TRBD1 | NA | TRBJ1-5 | TRBV19 | TGTGCCAGTAGTATTTTGGGGTCAGGGGGTAATCAGCCCCAGCATTTT | CASSILGSGGNQPQHF
NA | NA | TRBJ2-7 | TRBV7-9 | TGTGCCAGTATGCAAGGGGGTGCATGGTCCGAGCAGTACTTC | CASMQGGAWSEQYF
NA | NA | TRBJ2-5 | TRBV7-2 | TGTGCCAGCAGTCGTCCTTCGTCGGACTACACCCAAGAGACCCAGTACTTC | CASSRPSSDYTQETQYF